These 10 T cell receptor beta chains share one sample of origin, sequenced in a study of blood T cells in healthy people across ages. Sample-barcoded 5' priming and a J-beta primer mix drove a second PCR of roughly 6 to 12 cycles. Via MiXCR, TCRdb re-called the 5' RACE reads, giving one row per CDR3 protein. The sample contains approximately 1,700,000 distinct CDR3 sequences, about two fifths of which appear only once. Sequencing was carried out using blood. The receptors derive from a human donor in good health.

This rearrangement joins TRBV28 to TRBJ1-2, with D possibly matching TRBD1 (6 bases). Trimming shortened V by 6 bases and J by 8 bases, and 16 bases separated the two germline ends. This CDR3 is 13 amino acids long. Germline CDR1 is MDHEN and CDR2 is SYDVKM. The DNA of the CDR3 is TGTGCCAGCAGGAAACAGGGACTGGAAGGCTACACCTTC. It yields the protein CASRKQGLEGYTF.

The rearrangement joins TRBV4-1 to TRBJ1-2, with D tentatively TRBD1 (5 bases). Germline CDR1 and CDR2: MGHRA and YSYEKL. The CDR3 is 12 residues long. V was cut by 7 bases and J by 7 bases, with 13 bases left in between. CDR3 residues: CASTGDGFGYTF. The CDR3 DNA is TGCGCCAGCACGGGGGATGGGTTTGGCTACACCTTC.

This rearrangement joins TRBV6-2 or TRBV6-3 to TRBJ1-2; D remains unclear. Germline assignment: CDR1 MNHEY and CDR2 SVGEGT. The CDR3 is 15 amino acids. The germline V and J ends were trimmed by 6 bases and 3 bases, with 17 bases remaining between them. The CDR3 region has the DNA TGTGCCAGCAGCTTGGATGTATCACCGGACTATGGCTACACCTTC. This translates into CASSLDVSPDYGYTF.

The J gene is TRBJ2-1, the V gene TRBV5-6, with 11 bases fitting TRBD2. The junction had 14 bases not matched to a gene; V was cut back by 4 bases and J by 8 bases. The CDR3 spans 17 residues. The germline V gene has CDR1 SGHDT and CDR2 YYEEEE. The CDR3 sequence: CASSPSGLAGSPDEQFF. DNA of the CDR3: TGTGCCAGCAGCCCAAGCGGACTAGCGGGTTCCCCGGATGAGCAGTTCTTC.

V and J are TRBV12-3 or TRBV12-4 and TRBJ1-2, with TRBD1 identical over 9 bases. J was trimmed by 2 bases and V by 6 bases; bases with no gene match: 7. The CDR3 runs to 15 residues. The CDR3 loop reads CASRTTGTGNYGYTF. DNA for the CDR3: TGTGCCAGCAGGACTACCGGGACAGGGAACTATGGCTACACCTTC.

CDR3 sequence (DNA): TGTGCCAGCAGCCAGCGGATGCGACAGGGCCTGAGCACAGATACGCAGTATTTT. Its translation is CASSQRMRQGLSTDTQYF. The gene calls are TRBV3-1 and TRBJ2-3, with 7 bases identical to TRBD1. The germline V gene encodes CDR1 LGHDT and CDR2 YNNKEL (reference sequence). The CDR3 sequence is 18 residues long. With V trimmed by 3 bases and J by 0 bases, 12 bases remained unmatched.

This clonotype has a handful of counts. The CDR3 DNA is TGTGCCAGCTCCCCAGCGGGGGTCTTGGGGGCCAACGTCCTGACTTTC. Translated, it gives CASSPAGVLGANVLTF. The gene calls are TRBV18 and TRBJ2-6, with 8 bases fitting TRBD2. This CDR3 contains 16 residues. Per the germline V gene, CDR1 is KGHSH and CDR2 is LQKENI. The trim removed 6 bases at V and 4 bases at J, leaving 8 bases unmatched.

This clonotype was found a few times. The rearrangement links TRBV5-1 to TRBJ2-7; D assignment may be TRBD1 or TRBD2 (5 bases each). V was shortened by 3 bases and J by 2 bases, with 12 bases between the two germline ends. CDR1 is SGHRS and CDR2 is YFSETQ in the germline V gene. This CDR3 is 14 amino acids long. The chain's CDR3 is CASSWIEGPYEQYF. The CDR3 bases are TGCGCCAGCAGCTGGATTGAGGGGCCCTACGAGCAGTACTTC. The full variable domain, completed using reference TRBV5-1 and TRBJ2-7, is KAGVTQTPRYLIKTRGQQVTLSCSPISGHRSVSWYQQTPGQGLQFLFEYFSETQRNKGNFPGRFSGRQFSNSRSEMNVSTLELGDSALYLCASSWIEGPYEQYFGPGTRLTVT.

This clonotype was picked up many times. V usage is TRBV7-9 and J usage is TRBJ1-5, with 10 nucleotides matching TRBD1. The ends lost 5 bases at V and 5 bases at J; junction bases unmatched: 3. CDR1 and CDR2 (germline): SEHNR, FQNEAQ (reference sequence). The CDR3 runs to 14 residues. CDR3 sequence (DNA): TGTGCCAGCAGCCGGACAGGGGGAGATCAGCCCCAGCATTTT. It codes for CASSRTGGDQPQHF. The whole variable domain, remainder taken from reference TRBV7-9 and TRBJ1-5, is DTGVSQNPRHKITKRGQNVTFRCDPISEHNRLYWYRQTLGQGPEFLTYFQNEAQLEKSRLLSDRFSAERPKGSFSTLEIQRTEQGDSAMYLCASSRTGGDQPQHFGDGTRLSIL.

The V call is TRBV7-8, the J call TRBJ2-4; TRBD1 aligns across 7 bases. The CDR3 loop spans 13 amino acids. The V and J ends lost 4 bases and 8 bases, in that order; junction bases with no gene match: 5. CDR1 SGHVS and CDR2 FQNEAQ come from the germline V gene. The CDR3 region is CASSYRGRDIQYF. In DNA form, the CDR3 reads TGTGCCAGCAGCTACAGGGGTAGAGACATTCAGTACTTC.